This T cell receptor beta chain was sequenced in a study of cytomegalovirus exposure and HLA in healthy donors. Overall study results and limits: The study found most TCR sequences rare, yet found some public TCRs in many donors.

13 Jbeta primers and 60 Vbeta primers were used for the PCR. The assay was immunoSEQ multiplex PCR, and TCRdb's table has in-frame clones only and misses some. The sample lists some 120,000 clones, more than 60% seen once, with roughly 3.1% in the top ten. This clone was detected only a few times. As yet, its antigen is unknown. The sample was PBMCs. The clonotype originates from a man between 25 and 39 years old in good health and CMV-seronegative.

The CDR3 sequence is CSVGTGMSSGNTIYF. As DNA, the CDR3 is TGCAGCGTTGGAACAGGGATGAGCTCTGGAAACACCATATATTTT. The chain has TRBV29-1 and TRBJ1-3; D perhaps matches TRBD1 (6 bases). With 4 bases removed from V and 0 bases from J, the gap between germline ends came to 13 bases. In germline, CDR1 is SQVTM, CDR2 ANQGSEA. CDR3 length: 15 residues.